These 7 T cell receptor beta chains share one sample of origin, sequenced in a study of siplizumab effects on memory and regulatory T cells. Generated by immunoSEQ multiplex PCR, the TCRdb table keeps only in-frame clones and is missing some. The sample yields roughly 68,000 clones, around four fifths seen once. The sample comprised memory CD4+ T cells sorted from blood. These receptors all come from a human donor in good health.

The chain combines TRBV11-3 with TRBJ2-5, with a possible D match to TRBD1 (6 bases). The germline V gene has CDR1 SGHNT and CDR2 YENEEA. V gave up 3 bases and J gave up 5 bases, with 10 bases separating them. The CDR3 runs 13 residues. CDR3: CASSFGQGETQYF. DNA for the CDR3: TGTGCCAGCAGCTTTGGGCAGGGGGAGACCCAGTACTTC.

Only one count was recorded for this clone. V usage is TRBV5-4 and J usage is TRBJ1-2; 7 nucleotides line up with TRBD1. Germline loops: CDR1 SGHNT, CDR2 YYREEE (reference sequence). CDR3 length: 16 residues. V was pared by 3 bases and J by 8 bases, with 16 bases of the junction left unmatched. CDR3 sequence: CASSSGTVASEGGYTF. In DNA form, the CDR3 reads TGTGCCAGCAGCTCCGGGACAGTCGCCTCCGAGGGAGGCTACACCTTC.

V usage is TRBV6-6 and J usage is TRBJ1-3; possibly TRBD1 for D (6 bases). Trimming left V 5 bases short and J 2 bases short, with 13 bases between. Looked up from germline, CDR1 is MNHNY and CDR2 is SVGAGI (reference sequence). The CDR3 consists of 15 residues. This chain's CDR3 is CASSNRDNPGNTIYF. CDR3 sequence (DNA): TGTGCCAGCAGTAACCGGGACAACCCTGGAAACACCATATATTTT.

J is TRBJ1-5 and V is TRBV6-6; D perhaps matches TRBD1 (6 bases). Germline V gene lookup returns CDR1 MNHNY and CDR2 SVGAGI (reference sequence). Deletions cut 8 bases from V and 4 bases from J, with 15 bases between. The CDR3 is 14 residues long. The CDR3 region has the DNA TGTGCCAGCGGTCAAGACAGGATTAATCAGCCCCAGCATTTT. Translating gives CASGQDRINQPQHF.

A few counts support this clone. The chain is built from TRBV10-3 and TRBJ2-3, with 10 bases identical to TRBD1. The junction had 5 bases not matched to a gene; V was cut back by 6 bases and J by 5 bases. This CDR3 region has 14 residues. The germline gives CDR1 ENHRY, CDR2 SYGVKD. The CDR3 here is CAIRGTGVGDTQYF. The CDR3 DNA reads as TGTGCCATCAGGGGGACAGGGGTTGGAGATACGCAGTATTTT.

The chain combines TRBV5-4 with TRBJ1-2; TRBD1 might be the D (5 bases). The CDR3 runs 13 residues. Trimming cost V 2 bases and J 2 bases, with 7 bases left between them. Germline V gives CDR1 SGHNT, CDR2 YYREEE (reference sequence). CDR3 in DNA: TGTGCCAGCAGCTTAGACAGAAACTATGGCTACACCTTC. Protein product: CASSLDRNYGYTF.

The chain combines TRBV5-6 with TRBJ1-2; a weak D match, TRBD1 (6 bases). The CDR3 length is 14 residues. Germline V CDR1 and CDR2: SGHDT, YYEEEE. Trimming removed 6 bases at V and 2 bases at J, with 14 bases between. CDR3 amino acids: CASNPDRINYGYTF. CDR3 coding DNA: TGTGCCAGCAACCCGGACAGAATCAACTATGGCTACACCTTC.